This TCR beta chain was sequenced during a study of T cells after yellow fever vaccination. TCRdb analysed the 5' RACE reads with MiXCR anew, one entry per CDR3 protein. Of some 500,000 distinct CDR3 sequences detected, roughly 12% appear once; the ten largest clones hold over 12%. With 3 bases clipped from V and 0 bases from J, the junction kept 9 bases outside the gene matches. Germline CDR1 reads DFQATT; CDR2 reads SNEGSKA (reference sequence). The CDR3 is made up of 17 amino acids. The input for sequencing was PBMCs, taken on the day of the yellow fever booster vaccination. V and J are TRBV20-1 and TRBJ2-1; 9 bases are a match to TRBD2. The TCR was taken from a young man who received the YFV17D yellow fever vaccine. In DNA, the CDR3 is TGCAGTGCTAGTGAACTAGCGGGCGTCAGCTCCTACAATGAGCAGTTCTTC. As protein: CSASELAGVSSYNEQFF.